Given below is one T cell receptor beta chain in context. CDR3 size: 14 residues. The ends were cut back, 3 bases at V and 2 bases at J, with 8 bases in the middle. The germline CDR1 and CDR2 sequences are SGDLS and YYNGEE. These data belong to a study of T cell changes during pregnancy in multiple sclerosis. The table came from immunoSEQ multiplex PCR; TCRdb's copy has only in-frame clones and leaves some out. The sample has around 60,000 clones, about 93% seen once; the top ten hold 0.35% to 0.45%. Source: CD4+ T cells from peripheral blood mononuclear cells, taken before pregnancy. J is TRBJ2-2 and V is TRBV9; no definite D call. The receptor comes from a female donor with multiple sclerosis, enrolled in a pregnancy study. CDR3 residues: CASSGASNTGELFF. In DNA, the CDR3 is TGTGCCAGCAGCGGGGCATCTAACACCGGGGAGCTGTTTTTT.